Below are 4 T cell receptor beta chains sequenced from a single sample in a study of blood T cell repertoires in COVID-19. Libraries were prepared by immunoSEQ multiplex PCR; TCRdb keeps only in-frame clonotypes and omits some of them. The sample lists around 250,000 clones, just over 85% occurring once. Sequenced: PBMCs or T cells enriched from blood (not recorded which). The origin of the receptors is a man younger than 35 who had recovered from COVID-19.

The chain recombines TRBV7-3 with TRBJ2-1, with D tentatively TRBD2 (6 bases). Between the trimmed V and J ends, which lost 4 bases and 4 bases, there was a span of 8 bases. This CDR3 spans 13 amino acids. Germline CDR1 SGHTA, CDR2 FQGTGA. CDR3 coding DNA: TGTGCCAGCAGCTCTGGGACTTACAATGAGCAGTTCTTC. Its translation: CASSSGTYNEQFF.

The chain couples TRBV5-4 to TRBJ2-3; 7 bases map to TRBD2. The CDR3 sequence is 15 residues long. Germline values: CDR1 SGHNT, CDR2 YYREEE (reference sequence). Unmatched junction bases numbered 6, after V lost 4 bases and J lost 1 base. CDR3 loop: CASSGGTTGTDTQYF. In DNA form, the CDR3 reads TGTGCCAGCAGCGGAGGGACTACCGGCACAGATACGCAGTATTTT.

The chain carries TRBV5-1 and TRBJ1-3; D might be TRBD1 (6 bases). There are 16 residues in the CDR3. Looked up from germline, CDR1 is SGHRS and CDR2 is YFSETQ. The V end was cut by 0 bases, the J end by 2 bases, with 12 bases between. The CDR3 sequence is CASSLDRAGAGNTIYF. CDR3 sequence (DNA): TGCGCCAGCAGCTTGGATCGGGCAGGGGCTGGAAACACCATATATTTT.

A single count supports this clone. The chain joins TRBV29-1 to TRBJ1-2; D remains ambiguous. V was cut by 5 bases and J by 6 bases, with 13 bases left in between. The germline gives CDR1 SQVTM, CDR2 ANQGSEA. The CDR3 is 12 residues long. The CDR3 DNA reads TGCAGCGTTCCAGACGGAGGCGATGGCTACACCTTC. Translated: CSVPDGGDGYTF.